This T cell receptor beta chain was captured by sequencing in a study of T cells after posttransplantation cyclophosphamide. Study-wide results and limits: Later post-transplant blood repertoires were often dominated by donor CD8+ memory clones. Skin or GI-infiltrating T cells shared few TRB sequences with blood. Recipient CMV seropositivity and CMV reactivation strongly tracked TRB clonality.

Busulfan-fludarabine conditioning, marrow transplant, and cyclophosphamide on days +3 and +4 were administered. This clone appeared a few times. Its specificity is not known. Compared with germline, one end of the junction differs, possibly owing to a read error. The CDR3 runs 15 residues. The germline CDR1 and CDR2 sequences are MGHDK and SYGVNS. Repertoires were generated with immunoSEQ multiplex PCR, while TCRdb's copy carries only in-frame clones and drops some. The table lists 9,500 to 15,000 clones, with no singletons. The chain is built from TRBV25-1 and TRBJ2-2; D ambiguous. The sequence was collected from a female patient in her 40s who received an allogeneic stem cell transplant from a related donor, was CMV-positive, and had acute GVHD only. Some T cells may arise from the graft donor. The input for sequencing was PBMCs, taken after allogeneic stem cell transplant with posttransplant cyclophosphamide. The CDR3 bases are TGTGCCAGCCGTGAGCAGGCAAAGAACACCGGGGAGCTGTTTTTT. Its translation: CASREQAKNTGELFF.